The T cell receptor beta chain under discussion was sequenced for a study of control samples from healthy donors and cancer patients. Deletions cut 0 bases from V and 5 bases from J, with 7 bases between. CDR1 is SNHLY, CDR2 FYNNEI, per germline. This CDR3 contains 13 residues. Profiling relied on immunoSEQ multiplex PCR, and the TCRdb table lists in-frame clones only, not all of them. The data show 150,000 to 200,000 clones, approximately 95% seen once. The chain carries TRBV2 and TRBJ2-5; no reliable D call. The sequenced sample consisted of blood. The sequence was collected from a man aged 18 to 29 in good health. This CDR3 is CASSEADGETQYF. CDR3 in DNA: TGTGCCAGCAGTGAAGCGGACGGGGAGACCCAGTACTTC.